This TCR beta chain derives from a study of cytomegalovirus exposure and HLA in healthy donors. Vbeta (60) and Jbeta (13) primers were used in the PCR. Assay used: immunoSEQ multiplex PCR; TCRdb lists only in-frame clones, some missing. This sample has around 150,000 clones, with 77% found just once. Sequenced: PBMCs. The sequence was collected from a woman aged 40 to 50 in good health and CMV-seronegative.

Here the CDR3 reads CSVEDGTGCGYTF. The CDR3, as DNA: TGCAGCGTTGAAGATGGGACAGGTTGTGGCTACACCTTC. The chain combines TRBV29-1 with TRBJ1-2; 8 positions agree with TRBD1. Germline CDR1 reads SQVTM; CDR2 reads ANQGSEA. This CDR3 comprises 13 residues. The V gene end was trimmed by 0 bases and the J gene end by 7 bases; junction bases not matched to a gene: 4.